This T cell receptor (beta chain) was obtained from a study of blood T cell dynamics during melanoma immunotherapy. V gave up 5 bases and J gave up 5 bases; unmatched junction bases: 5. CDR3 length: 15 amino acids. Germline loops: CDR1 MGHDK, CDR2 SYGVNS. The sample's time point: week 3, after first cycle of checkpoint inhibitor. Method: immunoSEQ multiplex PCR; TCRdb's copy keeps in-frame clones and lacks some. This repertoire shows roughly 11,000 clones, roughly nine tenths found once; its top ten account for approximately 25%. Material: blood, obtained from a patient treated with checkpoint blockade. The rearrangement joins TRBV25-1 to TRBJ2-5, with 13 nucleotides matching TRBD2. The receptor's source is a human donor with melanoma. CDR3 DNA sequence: TGTGCCAGCAGTCAAACGACTAGCGGGAGGGAGACCCAGTACTTC. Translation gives CASSQTTSGRETQYF.